The present T cell receptor beta chain was sequenced within a study of cytomegalovirus exposure and HLA in healthy donors. Primers: 60 Vbeta forward and 13 Jbeta reverse. Produced via immunoSEQ multiplex PCR; TCRdb's table is partial and in-frame only. Of about 120,000 clones in the sample, more than 75% are singletons; the top ten hold approximately 11%. The sequenced material came from PBMCs. The TCR was taken from a young man in good health and CMV-seropositive.

The chain's CDR3 is CASSSDRFRVNYGYTF. CDR3 DNA sequence: TGTGCCAGCAGTTCGGACCGTTTCAGGGTTAACTATGGCTACACCTTC. The chain couples TRBV28 to TRBJ1-2; TRBD1 might be the D (5 bases). V lost 4 bases, J lost 1 base, and 16 bases lay in between. CDR3 length: 16 residues. Germline values: CDR1 MDHEN, CDR2 SYDVKM.